This note documents a single TCR beta chain sequence. Antigen specificity is unknown. Assembly of TCR beta libraries relied on iRepertoire HTBI primers together with Arm-PCR of CDR3 regions. From the multiplex PCR reads, TCRdb called clonotypes with MiXCR, one entry per CDR3 protein. The data contain about 310,000 distinct CDR3 sequences, under 25% of them singletons. This sample is part of a study of regulatory T cells in long-lasting Graves disease. Germline lookup yields CDR1 DFQATT and CDR2 SNEGSKA (reference sequence). The CDR3 sequence is 15 residues long. V was pared by 3 bases and J by 0 bases, with 15 bases between. Study-wide results and limits: Persistent disease was associated with favored TRBV28 usage and with favored use of TRBJ1-2 and TRBJ2-5. Sample size was small, which may have lowered accuracy.

Sample time point: persistent/refractory GD, antithyroid drugs over 5 years with positive TRAb. PBMC-extracted RNA yielded the TCR library. Roughly 9.6-milliliter peripheral blood samples went into EDTA tubes. Sequenced material: peripheral blood mononuclear cells (PBMCs), taken when the disease was refractory, from a patient treated with antithyroid drugs. The sequence came from a female donor with Graves disease. The V and J genes are TRBV20-1 and TRBJ2-7; D is unresolved. The CDR3 nucleotides are TGCAGTGCTAGGAGTATCAACGGACCCTCCTACGAGCAGTACTTC. This translates into CSARSINGPSYEQYF.